The present T cell receptor (beta chain) was sequenced within a study of regulatory T cells in long-lasting Graves disease. iRepertoire HTBI primers and Arm-PCR of CDR3 regions built TCR beta libraries. TCRdb fed the multiplex PCR reads into MiXCR, producing one record per CDR3 protein. The sample has around 500,000 distinct CDR3 sequences; about 16% are singletons. This clonotype turned up a few times. Time point noted: newly diagnosed GD, antithyroid drugs for less than 3 months. RNA isolated from PBMCs was used to make the TCR library. Trimming pared 4 bases from V and 4 bases from J, leaving 8 bases between. CDR3 length equals 13 residues. Looked up from germline, CDR1 is LNHNV and CDR2 is YYDKDF (reference sequence). The sample also formed part of further work on T cells in Graves' hyperthyroidism and ophthalmopathy.

The specimen was peripheral blood mononuclear cells (PBMCs), collected at new diagnosis, from a patient treated with antithyroid drugs. This chain links TRBV15 with TRBJ1-3; D unclear. This sequence was found in a woman aged 35-60 years with Graves disease. CDR3 residues: CATSTSRGNTIYF. The CDR3 bases are TGTGCCACCAGCACCTCGAGGGGAAACACCATATATTTT.